These T cell receptor beta chains were read from a single sample in a study of cytomegalovirus exposure and HLA in healthy donors. Clones were sequenced by immunoSEQ multiplex PCR, and TCRdb holds only the in-frame ones, with some missing. The sample contains 200,000 to 250,000 clones, about 80% of which appear only once. What was sequenced was PBMCs. Receptor source: a woman between 25 and 40 years old in good health and CMV-seronegative. Each CDR3 is given with its conserved first and last residue. A D gene is named only where the DNA matches it firmly. The listing skips clone size in some rows; elsewhere it reads once, few, many or a size class.

TRBD2 18 TRBJ2-5 NA TRBV4-1 CASSLGAGTSGRGETQYF TGCGCCAGCAGCCTCGGAGCCGGGACTAGCGGGAGAGGGGAGACCCAGTACTTC
NA 14 TRBJ1-2 NA TRBV5-6 CASSLFRGPGGYTF TGTGCCAGCAGCTTATTTCGGGGTCCGGGTGGCTACACCTTC
NA 13 TRBJ2-5 NA TRBV27 CASSLSRAETQYF TGTGCCAGCAGTTTAAGCAGGGCGGAGACCCAGTACTTC
NA 15 TRBJ2-3 NA TRBV18 CASSQLSGPPDTQYF TGTGCCAGCTCCCAGTTAAGCGGGCCTCCAGATACGCAGTATTTT
TRBD2 15 TRBJ2-3 NA TRBV6-5 CASRPGGGGTDTQYF TGTGCCAGCCGTCCGGGCGGGGGGGGCACAGATACGCAGTATTTT
TRBD2 13 TRBJ2-4 NA TRBV5-1 CASSDGRRGIQYF TGCGCCAGCAGCGACGGACGGCGGGGGATTCAGTACTTC
NA 13 TRBJ2-7 few TRBV27 CASSLGSGYEQYF TGTGCCAGCAGTTTAGGCAGCGGTTACGAGCAGTACTTC
NA 14 TRBJ1-1 NA TRBV6-1 CASSSVGVNTEAFF TGTGCCAGCAGCTCGGTCGGTGTGAACACTGAAGCTTTCTTT
NA 13 TRBJ2-7 NA TRBV30 CAWSWQGIGEQYF TGTGCCTGGAGTTGGCAGGGGATCGGCGAGCAGTACTTC
NA 13 TRBJ1-2 NA TRBV10-3 CAISEPRGQGYTF TGTGCCATCAGTGAGCCACGAGGACAGGGCTACACCTTC
TRBD2 17 TRBJ2-5 NA TRBV7-9 CASSLAKGLAGEGTQYF TGTGCCAGCAGCTTAGCAAAGGGACTAGCGGGAGAGGGGACCCAGTACTTC
TRBD2 16 TRBJ2-3 NA TRBV18 CASSPPTGGSTDTQYF TGTGCCAGCTCACCACCGACGGGGGGAAGCACAGATACGCAGTATTTT
NA 14 TRBJ1-6 NA TRBV13 CASSFTAPNSPLHF TGTGCCAGCAGCTTTACAGCCCCGAATTCACCCCTCCACTTT
NA 15 TRBJ1-6 NA TRBV12-5 CASGQGGPYNSPLHF TGTGCTAGTGGGCAGGGAGGTCCCTATAATTCACCCCTCCACTTT